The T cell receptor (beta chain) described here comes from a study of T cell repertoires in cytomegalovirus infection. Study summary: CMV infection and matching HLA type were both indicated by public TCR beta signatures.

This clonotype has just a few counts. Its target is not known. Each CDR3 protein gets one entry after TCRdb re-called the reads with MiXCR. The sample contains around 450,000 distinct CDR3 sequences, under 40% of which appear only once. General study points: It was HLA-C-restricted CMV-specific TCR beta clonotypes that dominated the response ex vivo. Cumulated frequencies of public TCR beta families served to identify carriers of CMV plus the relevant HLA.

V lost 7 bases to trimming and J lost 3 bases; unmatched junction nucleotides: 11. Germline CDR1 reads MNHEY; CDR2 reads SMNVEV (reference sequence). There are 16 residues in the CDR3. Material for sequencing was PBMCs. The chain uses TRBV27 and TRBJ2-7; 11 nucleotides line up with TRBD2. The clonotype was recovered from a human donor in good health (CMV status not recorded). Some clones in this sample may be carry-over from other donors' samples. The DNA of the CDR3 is TGTGCCAGCAAACTCACCGGGACTAGCGGCAACTACGAGCAGTACTTC. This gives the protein CASKLTGTSGNYEQYF.